The 14 T cell receptor beta chains below come from one sample, sequenced in a study of cytomegalovirus exposure and HLA in healthy donors. The PCR made use of 60 Vbeta and 13 Jbeta primers. Profiled with immunoSEQ multiplex PCR; TCRdb holds only in-frame clones, not every one. The sample lists around 100,000 clones; roughly four fifths were seen once. The sample comprised PBMCs. Receptor source: a middle-aged woman in good health and CMV-seropositive.

This chain connects TRBV19 to TRBJ2-7, with 9 bases matching TRBD1. This CDR3 is 14 amino acids long. Germline V gene data show CDR1 as LNHDA and CDR2 as SQIVND (reference sequence). Germline trimming cut 4 bases from V and 2 bases from J; bases unmatched to any gene: 3. The CDR3 reads CASSTGTGTYEQYF. The DNA of the CDR3 is TGTGCCAGTAGTACGGGGACAGGGACCTACGAGCAGTACTTC.

This clone was counted only a few times. The chain uses TRBV7-8 and TRBJ1-5; no definite D call. V was pared by 1 base and J by 11 bases, with 12 bases between. From germline, CDR1 is SGHVS and CDR2 FQNEAQ. This CDR3 is 13 amino acids long. The CDR3 protein is CASSLGVREAQHF. Written as DNA, the CDR3 is TGTGCCAGCAGCTTAGGCGTCCGGGAGGCCCAGCATTTT.

This clone has just a few counts. J is TRBJ2-3 and V is TRBV13; TRBD2 agrees at 7 bases. The CDR3 totals 17 residues. V gave up 6 bases and J gave up 3 bases; unmatched junction bases: 15. Germline V lookup: CDR1 PRHDT, CDR2 FYEKMQ (reference sequence). The CDR3 region is CASSYSSGPSWTDTQYF. CDR3 nucleotide sequence: TGTGCCAGCAGTTATTCTAGCGGCCCTAGCTGGACAGATACGCAGTATTTT.

Remarks on this clone: This may come from a read error, since a much larger clone is one base off. V and J are TRBV7-2 and TRBJ2-5; no reliable D call. The end of the DNA fits TRBJ2-7 better, so the J call may be wrong. Germline V gives CDR1 SGHTA, CDR2 FQGNSA. CDR3 length: 13 residues. CDR3 protein: CASSLDYSYEQYF. The CDR3 nucleotides read TGTGCCAGCAGCTTAGACTATTCCTACGAGCAGTACTTC.

The V call is TRBV18, the J call TRBJ2-1; 11 bases are shared with TRBD2. In germline, CDR1 is KGHSH, CDR2 LQKENI. The CDR3 is 17 amino acids. The V and J ends lost 3 bases and 5 bases, in that order; junction bases with no gene match: 9. The CDR3 protein is CASSPGTSGTANNEQFF. DNA of the CDR3: TGTGCCAGCTCACCCGGGACTAGCGGCACCGCCAACAATGAGCAGTTCTTC.

The chain recombines TRBV5-1 with TRBJ1-1, with a possible D match to TRBD1 (5 bases). CDR1 is SGHRS and CDR2 is YFSETQ in the germline V gene. V was trimmed by 4 bases and J by 6 bases, leaving 16 bases between them. The CDR3 spans 14 residues. DNA of the CDR3: TGCGCCAGCAGCCACGAAGGGGTATGGGCTGAAGCTTTCTTT. Amino acid sequence: CASSHEGVWAEAFF.

This clone was seen only a few times. The J gene is TRBJ1-5, the V gene TRBV5-6; D ambiguous. CDR1 is SGHDT and CDR2 is YYEEEE in the germline V gene. The CDR3 length is 12 residues. The ends were cut back, 4 bases at V and 3 bases at J, with 5 bases in the middle. The CDR3 region has the DNA TGTGCCAGCAGCGCGGTCAATCAGCCCCAGCATTTT. Its protein is CASSAVNQPQHF.

This clone was seen only a few times. The chain is built from TRBV5-4 and TRBJ1-2; D possibly corresponds to TRBD1 (6 bases). Germline CDR1 reads SGHNT; CDR2 reads YYREEE (reference sequence). CDR3 length: 14 amino acids. The germline V and J ends were trimmed by 3 bases and 7 bases, with 16 bases remaining between them. The CDR3 region is CASSSTGVGRGYTF. CDR3 coding DNA: TGTGCCAGCAGCTCGACAGGAGTGGGACGTGGCTACACCTTC.

This clone was seen more than once but under ten times. The chain employs TRBV4-1 and TRBJ1-4; 8 nucleotides align to TRBD1. This CDR3 region has 17 residues. V was clipped by 1 base and J by 6 bases; unmatched bases: 10. Per germline, CDR1 MGHRA and CDR2 YSYEKL. The CDR3 region has the DNA TGCGCCAGCAGCCAAGGCAGGGGGCGCGAAAAACATGAAAAACTGTTTTTT. Residues: CASSQGRGREKHEKLFF.

The chain has TRBV30 and TRBJ1-2; D unclear. This CDR3 region has 12 residues. The V gene lost 0 bases and the J gene lost 8 bases, with 10 bases spanning the gap. The germline gives CDR1 GTSNPN, CDR2 SVGIG (reference sequence). Here the CDR3 reads CAWSVNTGGYTF. CDR3 DNA: TGTGCCTGGAGTGTGAATACGGGAGGCTACACCTTC.

In regard to this clone: Relative to the germline gene, one junction end is altered; a read error may explain this. The chain couples TRBV6-5 to TRBJ2-7, with TRBD2 matching 9 bases. The CDR3 is 11 residues long. Germline values: CDR1 MNHEY, CDR2 SVGAGI. The chain's CDR3 is CASSHGTSTFF. The CDR3 DNA reads as TGTGCCAGCTCGCACGGGACTAGCACTTTCTTC.

The J gene is TRBJ2-5, the V gene TRBV9; possibly TRBD1 for D (5 bases). Looked up from germline, CDR1 is SGDLS and CDR2 is YYNGEE. Between the trimmed V and J ends, which lost 4 bases and 2 bases, there was a span of 18 bases. The CDR3 spans 16 residues. CDR3 amino acids: CASSPETASTQETQYF. Written as DNA, the CDR3 is TGTGCCAGCAGCCCTGAGACAGCCAGTACTCAAGAGACCCAGTACTTC.

This clone was recorded only once. The chain links TRBV9 to TRBJ2-5; 7 positions match TRBD1. Germline loops: CDR1 SGDLS, CDR2 YYNGEE. This CDR3 region has 14 residues. J lost 1 base, V lost 3 bases, and 3 bases had no gene match. CDR3 amino acids: CASSEWDSQETQYF. The CDR3 DNA sequence: TGTGCCAGCAGCGAATGGGACAGCCAAGAGACCCAGTACTTC. Together with reference TRBV9 and TRBJ2-5, the CDR3 gives the full variable domain: DSGVTQTPKHLITATGQRVTLRCSPRSGDLSVYWYQQSLDQGLQFLIQYYNGEERAKGNILERFSAQQFPDLHSELNLSSLELGDSALYFCASSEWDSQETQYFGPGTRLLVL.

This chain uses TRBV2 with TRBJ2-2; D is unresolved. V was trimmed by 6 bases and J by 4 bases, leaving 18 bases between them. Germline assignment: CDR1 SNHLY and CDR2 FYNNEI. The CDR3 covers 16 residues. The CDR3: CASSPSVRLGTGELFF. For the CDR3, the DNA is TGTGCCAGCAGCCCCTCGGTGAGGCTGGGCACCGGGGAGCTGTTTTTT.